The 23 T cell receptor beta chains presented below share a single source sample, sequenced in a study of T cell responses to AZD1222 COVID-19 vaccine (dated by TCRdb to about 2021). The sample's time point label, decoded: baseline before first vaccination. Libraries were prepared through the immunoSEQ multiplex PCR assay. TCRdb holds this immuneACCESS table with in-frame rearrangements only. Some clones are missing; in checked studies, unresolved V genes explain under half, and the rest has no known cause. In all, the sample holds 80,000 to 100,000 clones, and 65% to 90% of those were seen once. The ten top clones hold just under 6.5% of the sample. This material consisted of peripheral blood, taken on day 0 of AZD1222 vaccination. The source is an adult in good health.

This clone has a single count. The chain uses TRBV2 and TRBJ1-6, with 7 positions matching TRBD1. V trimming: 1 base; J trimming: 0 bases; junction bases outside the gene matches: 6. The length of the CDR3 is 18 residues. Germline loops: CDR1 SNHLY, CDR2 FYNNEI. The CDR3 DNA follows: TGTGCCAGCAGTGAAGGACAGGGTGTAAGCTCCTATAATTCACCCCTCCACTTT. This translates into CASSEGQGVSSYNSPLHF.

This sequence joins TRBV11-1 and TRBJ2-1; D not resolved. V shed 5 bases and J shed 8 bases, with 10 bases lying between them. CDR1 SGHAT and CDR2 FQDESV come from the germline V gene (reference sequence). The CDR3 is 12 residues long. The CDR3, as DNA: TGTGCCAGCAGCCCCGCCGGGTATGAGCAGTTCTTC. This codes for CASSPAGYEQFF.

The chain couples TRBV6-5 to TRBJ1-5; 10 bases are shared with TRBD1. Trimming cost V 8 bases and J 7 bases; bases outside gene matches: 5. Germline V lookup: CDR1 MNHEY, CDR2 SVGAGI. This CDR3 region has 13 residues. CDR3 nucleotide sequence: TGTGCCAGCGATGACAGGGGGCGGCAGCCCCAGCATTTT. Its translation: CASDDRGRQPQHF.

This clone showed up just once. This CDR3 is CASSLGAGLVVDTQYF. The CDR3 DNA is TGCGCCAGCAGCTTGGGGGCTGGGCTAGTGGTAGATACGCAGTATTTT. The chain employs TRBV5-1 and TRBJ2-3; no definite D call. Deletions cut 0 bases from V and 5 bases from J, with 16 bases between. The CDR3 totals 16 residues. Per the germline V gene, CDR1 is SGHRS and CDR2 is YFSETQ.

This chain connects TRBV7-2 to TRBJ2-1; 10 nucleotides match TRBD1. This CDR3 has 15 amino acids. Germline CDR1 SGHTA, CDR2 FQGNSA. V was clipped by 5 bases and J by 4 bases; unmatched bases: 5. CDR3 amino acids: CASSPRTGGYNEQFF. The CDR3 nucleotides are TGTGCCAGCAGCCCTCGGACAGGGGGTTACAATGAGCAGTTCTTC.

The gene calls are TRBV12-5 and TRBJ2-7; D is unclear. There are 14 residues in the CDR3. From germline, CDR1 is LGHNT and CDR2 FRNRAP. V lost 6 bases, J lost 2 bases, and 14 bases lay in between. CDR3 loop: CASGPLNRPYEQYF. CDR3 DNA: TGTGCTAGTGGCCCGCTGAACAGACCCTACGAGCAGTACTTC. Drawing the rest from reference TRBV12-5 and TRBJ2-7, the complete variable domain is DARVTQTPRHKVTEMGQEVTMRCQPILGHNTVFWYRQTMMQGLELLAYFRNRAPLDDSGMPKDRFSAEMPDATLATLKIQPSEPRDSAVYFCASGPLNRPYEQYFGPGTRLTVT.

The J gene is TRBJ1-5, the V gene TRBV10-1; 9 bases align to TRBD1. The CDR3 contains 16 residues. The junction had 7 bases not matched to a gene; V was cut back by 0 bases and J by 7 bases. In germline, CDR1 is WNHNN, CDR2 SYGVQD (reference sequence). CDR3 nucleotides: TGCGCCAGCAGTGAGTCGCGGGACAGGGCGAACCAGCCCCAGCATTTT. Encoded protein: CASSESRDRANQPQHF.

The chain recombines TRBV5-8 with TRBJ2-1; D gene unclear. Trimming cost V 7 bases and J 2 bases, with 10 bases left between them. The CDR3 has 13 amino acids. Germline assignment: CDR1 SGHTS and CDR2 YDEGEE. This CDR3 is CASGERAYNEQFF. The CDR3 DNA reads as TGTGCCAGCGGGGAACGAGCCTACAATGAGCAGTTCTTC.

The chain combines TRBV19 with TRBJ1-3, with a possible D match to TRBD1 (5 bases). The CDR3 spans 14 residues. The V and J ends lost 7 bases and 7 bases respectively, with 17 bases between them. Per germline, CDR1 LNHDA and CDR2 SQIVND (reference sequence). The CDR3 DNA follows: TGTGCCAGTATACTCCCGGGACCCGGGAACACCATATATTTT. Translation: CASILPGPGNTIYF.

V gene TRBV5-6 combines with J gene TRBJ2-7, with D perhaps TRBD1 or TRBD2 (5 bases each). The CDR3 consists of 13 residues. The V end was cut by 5 bases, the J end by 2 bases, with 11 bases between. CDR1 SGHDT and CDR2 YYEEEE come from the germline V gene. The CDR3 reads CASSGRETYEQYF. CDR3 DNA: TGTGCCAGCAGTGGCAGGGAGACCTACGAGCAGTACTTC.

V usage is TRBV20-1 and J usage is TRBJ1-4; D is undetermined. Deletions cut 4 bases from V and 8 bases from J, with 5 bases between. Germline loops: CDR1 DFQATT, CDR2 SNEGSKA (reference sequence). CDR3 length equals 10 residues. The CDR3 loop reads CSAKEEKLFF. The CDR3 region has the DNA TGCAGTGCTAAGGAGGAAAAACTGTTTTTT.

This chain connects TRBV4-2 to TRBJ1-5; D gene ambiguous. The germline gives CDR1 LGHNA, CDR2 YNFKEQ. The CDR3 sequence is 16 residues long. The ends were cut back, 0 bases at V and 10 bases at J, with 19 bases in the middle. Written as DNA, the CDR3 is TGTGCCAGCAGCCAAGATAGTTTGGCAGTAGCAGGTCCCCAGCATTTT. Translation: CASSQDSLAVAGPQHF.

The chain joins TRBV6-5 to TRBJ1-5; no definite D call. V was clipped by 6 bases and J by 3 bases, with 9 bases between them. Germline CDR1 and CDR2: MNHEY and SVGAGI. CDR3 length equals 13 residues. The CDR3 DNA follows: TGTGCCAGCAGAAACAGCTACAATCAGCCCCAGCATTTT. Translating gives CASRNSYNQPQHF.

This rearrangement joins TRBV6-5 to TRBJ1-5; D remains ambiguous. V lost 6 bases and J 3 bases, leaving 9 bases between the germline ends. The CDR3 spans 13 residues. Germline V gives CDR1 MNHEY, CDR2 SVGAGI. The CDR3 sequence is CASSPDNNQPQHF. For the CDR3, the DNA is TGTGCCAGCAGCCCAGATAACAATCAGCCCCAGCATTTT.

The chain joins TRBV29-1 to TRBJ2-5; 8 nucleotides line up with TRBD1. This CDR3 has 12 residues. Losses at the gene ends were 6 bases for V and 5 bases for J; bases not matched to a gene: 5. CDR1 is SQVTM and CDR2 is ANQGSEA in the germline V gene. The chain's CDR3 is CSVDRQGETQYF. The CDR3 DNA sequence: TGCAGCGTCGACCGACAGGGGGAGACCCAGTACTTC.

The rearrangement joins TRBV5-1 to TRBJ1-2; 11 positions match TRBD1. This CDR3 has 14 residues. Trimming removed 4 bases from V and 4 bases from J; junction bases left unmatched: 3. Germline lookup yields CDR1 SGHRS and CDR2 YFSETQ. This CDR3 reads CASSRDRGSYGYTF. The CDR3 DNA sequence: TGCGCCAGCAGCCGGGACAGGGGGAGCTATGGCTACACCTTC.

The chain recombines TRBV5-1 with TRBJ1-1, with a tentative D call TRBD1 (6 bases). The CDR3 is 14 amino acids. CDR1 is SGHRS and CDR2 is YFSETQ in the germline V gene. V lost 0 bases, J lost 1 base, and 7 bases lay in between. CDR3 loop: CASSLAGQNTEAFF. DNA of the CDR3: TGCGCCAGCAGCTTGGCGGGACAGAACACTGAAGCTTTCTTT.

In this sample, this clone turned up once. The CDR3 region has the DNA TGTGCCAGCAGCGTAGATGGTGGGGGGAGTTGGACCGGGGAGCTGTTTTTT. Amino acids: CASSVDGGGSWTGELFF. The chain uses TRBV9 and TRBJ2-2; perhaps TRBD2 as D (6 bases). Germline-derived CDR1 and CDR2 are SGDLS and YYNGEE. The ends were cut back, 0 bases at V and 5 bases at J, with 17 bases in the middle. This CDR3 has 17 amino acids.

V usage is TRBV27 and J usage is TRBJ1-2; D unclear. Germline values: CDR1 MNHEY, CDR2 SMNVEV (reference sequence). The CDR3 consists of 15 residues. Trimming removed 4 bases from V and 7 bases from J, with 19 bases in between. Here the CDR3 reads CASSSSTVGLAGYTF. CDR3 nucleotides: TGTGCCAGCAGTTCATCGACGGTCGGACTGGCTGGCTACACCTTC.

The chain employs TRBV9 and TRBJ2-4; 11 bases are shared with TRBD2. The CDR3 loop spans 19 amino acids. V dropped 0 bases and J dropped 0; count of bases not matched to a gene: 8. CDR1 is SGDLS, CDR2 YYNGEE, per germline. The CDR3 sequence: CASSVALLTSGVAKNIQYF. The CDR3 DNA reads TGTGCCAGCAGCGTAGCTCTACTGACTAGCGGGGTAGCCAAAAACATTCAGTACTTC.

DNA of the CDR3: TGTGCCAGCAGCCAGCAGACAGGGTGGATGGGTGGCTACACCTTC. It specifies CASSQQTGWMGGYTF. The chain joins TRBV3-1 (or the pseudogene TRBV3-2) to TRBJ1-2, with 7 bases identical to TRBD1. Germline CDR1 is LGHDT and CDR2 is YNNKEL (reference sequence). The CDR3 runs to 15 residues. J lost 7 bases, V lost 3 bases, and 11 bases had no gene match.

The genes are TRBV1 and TRBJ1-2. TRBV1 is listed as a pseudogene. This CDR3 comprises 13 residues. CDR3 sequence: CTSSSPFGGGYTF. CDR3 DNA: TGCACCAGCAGCTCCCCGTTCGGCGGAGGCTACACCTTC.

V and J are TRBV27 and TRBJ1-2; D is perhaps TRBD1 (5 bases). Germline values: CDR1 MNHEY, CDR2 SMNVEV (reference sequence). There are 13 residues in the CDR3. The ends were cut back, 2 bases at V and 8 bases at J, with 12 bases in the middle. The CDR3, as DNA: TGTGCCAGCAGTTTAAATAGTGGGACCGGCTACACCTTC. Its translation is CASSLNSGTGYTF.